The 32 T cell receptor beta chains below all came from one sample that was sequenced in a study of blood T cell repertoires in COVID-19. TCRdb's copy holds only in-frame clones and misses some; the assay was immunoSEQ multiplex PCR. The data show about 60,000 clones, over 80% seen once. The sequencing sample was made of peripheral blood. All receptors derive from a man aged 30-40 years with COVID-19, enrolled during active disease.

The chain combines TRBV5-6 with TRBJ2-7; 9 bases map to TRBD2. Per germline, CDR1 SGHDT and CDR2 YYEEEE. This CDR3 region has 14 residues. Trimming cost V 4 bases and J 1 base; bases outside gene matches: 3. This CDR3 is CASSRAGGSYEQYF. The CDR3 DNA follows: TGTGCCAGCAGCCGAGCGGGGGGATCCTACGAGCAGTACTTC.

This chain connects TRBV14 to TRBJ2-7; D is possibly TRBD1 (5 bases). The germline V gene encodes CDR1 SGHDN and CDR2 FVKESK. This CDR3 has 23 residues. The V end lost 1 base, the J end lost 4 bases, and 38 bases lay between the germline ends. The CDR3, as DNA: TGTGCCAGCAGCCAAGGGGCAGGGCTCTCGGTCCGTTTCCCCCACGTGGACCGGTACGAGCAGTACTTC. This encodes CASSQGAGLSVRFPHVDRYEQYF.

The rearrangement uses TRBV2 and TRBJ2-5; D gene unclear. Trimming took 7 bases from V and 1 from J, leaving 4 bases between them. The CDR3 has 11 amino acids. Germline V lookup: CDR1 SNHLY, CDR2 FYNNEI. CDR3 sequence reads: CASTVQETQYF. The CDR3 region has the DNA TGTGCCAGCACGGTCCAAGAGACCCAGTACTTC. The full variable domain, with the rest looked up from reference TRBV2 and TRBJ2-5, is EPEVTQTPSHQVTQMGQEVILRCVPISNHLYFYWYRQILGQKVEFLVSFYNNEISEKSEIFDDQFSVERPDGSNFTLKIRSTKLEDSAMYFCASTVQETQYFGPGTRLLVL.

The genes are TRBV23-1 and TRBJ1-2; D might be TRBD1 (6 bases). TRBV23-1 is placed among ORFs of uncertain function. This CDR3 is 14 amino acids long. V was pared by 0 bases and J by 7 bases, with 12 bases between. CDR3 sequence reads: CASSQSRGACGYTF. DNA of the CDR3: TGCGCCAGCAGTCAATCCCGGGGGGCGTGTGGCTACACCTTC.

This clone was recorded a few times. The CDR3 nucleotides are TGTGCCAGCAGCCTCCCCCCCTACGAGCAGTACTTC. It encodes CASSLPPYEQYF. This chain links TRBV7-9 with TRBJ2-7; D not resolved. CDR1 is SEHNR, CDR2 FQNEAQ, per germline (reference sequence). The ends were cut back, 5 bases at V and 2 bases at J, with 7 bases in the middle. The CDR3 has 12 residues.

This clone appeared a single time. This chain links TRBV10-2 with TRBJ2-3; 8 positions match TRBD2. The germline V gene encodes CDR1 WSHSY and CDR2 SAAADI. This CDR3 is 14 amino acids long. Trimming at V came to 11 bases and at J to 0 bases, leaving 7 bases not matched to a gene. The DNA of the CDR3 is TGCGCCTCCGGACTAGCAGCTAGCACAGATACGCAGTATTTT. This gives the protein CASGLAASTDTQYF.

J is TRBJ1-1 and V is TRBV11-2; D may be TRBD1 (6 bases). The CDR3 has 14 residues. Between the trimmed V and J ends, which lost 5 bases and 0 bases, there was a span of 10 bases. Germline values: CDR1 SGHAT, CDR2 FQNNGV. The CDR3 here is CASSKWTVNTEAFF. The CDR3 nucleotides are TGTGCCAGCAGCAAATGGACAGTGAACACTGAAGCTTTCTTT.

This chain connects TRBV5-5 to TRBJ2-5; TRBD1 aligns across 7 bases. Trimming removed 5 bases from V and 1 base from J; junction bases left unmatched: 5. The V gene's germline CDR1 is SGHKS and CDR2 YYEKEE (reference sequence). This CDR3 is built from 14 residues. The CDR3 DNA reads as TGTGCCAGCAGTTCGGACAGGATCCAAGAGACCCAGTACTTC. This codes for CASSSDRIQETQYF.

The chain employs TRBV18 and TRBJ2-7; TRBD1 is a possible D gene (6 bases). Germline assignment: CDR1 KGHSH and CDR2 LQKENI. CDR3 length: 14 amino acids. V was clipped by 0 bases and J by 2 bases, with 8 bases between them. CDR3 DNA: TGTGCCAGCTCACCACCCGGACAGACCTACGAGCAGTACTTC. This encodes CASSPPGQTYEQYF.

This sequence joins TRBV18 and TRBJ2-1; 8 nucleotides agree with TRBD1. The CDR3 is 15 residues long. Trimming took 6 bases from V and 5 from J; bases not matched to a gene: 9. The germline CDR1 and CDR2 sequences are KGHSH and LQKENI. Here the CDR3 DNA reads TGTGCCAGCTCGCCTCAGGGGGCGGTGAACAATGAGCAGTTCTTC. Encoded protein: CASSPQGAVNNEQFF.

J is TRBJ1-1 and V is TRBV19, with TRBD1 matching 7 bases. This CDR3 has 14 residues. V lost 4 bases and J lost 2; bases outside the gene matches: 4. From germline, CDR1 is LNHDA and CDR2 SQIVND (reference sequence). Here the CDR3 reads CASSKTGTNTEAFF. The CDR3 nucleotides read TGTGCCAGTAGTAAGACAGGGACAAACACTGAAGCTTTCTTT.

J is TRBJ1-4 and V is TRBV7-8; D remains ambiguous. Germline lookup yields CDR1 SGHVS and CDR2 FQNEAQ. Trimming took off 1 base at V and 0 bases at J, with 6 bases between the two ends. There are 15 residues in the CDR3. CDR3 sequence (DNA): TGTGCCAGCAGCTTAGGGGCGTCAACTAATGAAAAACTGTTTTTT. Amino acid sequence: CASSLGASTNEKLFF.

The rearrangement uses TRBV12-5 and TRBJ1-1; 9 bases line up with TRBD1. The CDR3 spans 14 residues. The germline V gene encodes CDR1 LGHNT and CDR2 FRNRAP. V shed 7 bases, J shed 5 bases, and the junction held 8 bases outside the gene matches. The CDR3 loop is CASAATGGRTEAFF. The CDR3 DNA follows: TGTGCTAGTGCCGCGACAGGGGGAAGAACTGAAGCTTTCTTT.

The CDR3 sequence: CASSRPGWNQPQHF. In DNA form, the CDR3 reads TGTGCCAGCAGCCGCCCAGGGTGGAATCAGCCCCAGCATTTT. V usage is TRBV4-2 and J usage is TRBJ1-5, with a tentative D call TRBD1 (5 bases). The germline gives CDR1 LGHNA, CDR2 YNFKEQ. The ends were cut back, 4 bases at V and 4 bases at J, with 11 bases in the middle. There are 14 residues in the CDR3.

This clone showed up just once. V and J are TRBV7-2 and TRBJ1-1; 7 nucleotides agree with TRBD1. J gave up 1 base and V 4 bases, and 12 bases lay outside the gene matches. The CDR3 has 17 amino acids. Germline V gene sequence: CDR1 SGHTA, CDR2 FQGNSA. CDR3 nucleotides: TGTGCCAGCAGCTCGAGGTTTAAGGGGACAGAGAACACTGAAGCTTTCTTT. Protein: CASSSRFKGTENTEAFF.

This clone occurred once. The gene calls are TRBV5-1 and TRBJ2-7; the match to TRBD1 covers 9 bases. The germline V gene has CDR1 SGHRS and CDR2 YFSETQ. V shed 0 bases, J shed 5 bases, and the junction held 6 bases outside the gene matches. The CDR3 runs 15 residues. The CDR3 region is CASSLGGTGPNEQYF. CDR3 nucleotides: TGCGCCAGCAGCTTGGGGGGGACAGGGCCGAACGAGCAGTACTTC.

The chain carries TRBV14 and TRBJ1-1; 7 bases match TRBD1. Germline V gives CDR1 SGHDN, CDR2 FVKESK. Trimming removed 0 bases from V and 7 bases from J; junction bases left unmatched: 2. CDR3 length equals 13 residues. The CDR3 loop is CASSQDYRGEAFF. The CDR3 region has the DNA TGTGCCAGCAGCCAAGACTACAGGGGTGAAGCTTTCTTT.

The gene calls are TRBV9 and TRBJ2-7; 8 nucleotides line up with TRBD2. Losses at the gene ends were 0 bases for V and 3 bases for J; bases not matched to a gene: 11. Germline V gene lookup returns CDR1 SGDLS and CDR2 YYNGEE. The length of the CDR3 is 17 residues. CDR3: CASSVGKSGLGVYEQYF. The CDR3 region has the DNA TGTGCCAGCAGCGTAGGGAAGTCGGGACTAGGTGTCTACGAGCAGTACTTC. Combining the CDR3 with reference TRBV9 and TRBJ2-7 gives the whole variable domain DSGVTQTPKHLITATGQRVTLRCSPRSGDLSVYWYQQSLDQGLQFLIQYYNGEERAKGNILERFSAQQFPDLHSELNLSSLELGDSALYFCASSVGKSGLGVYEQYFGPGTRLTVT.

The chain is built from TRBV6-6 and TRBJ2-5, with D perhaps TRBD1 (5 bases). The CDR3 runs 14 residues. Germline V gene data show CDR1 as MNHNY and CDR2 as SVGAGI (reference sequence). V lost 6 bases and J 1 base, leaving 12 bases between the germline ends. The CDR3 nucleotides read TGTGCCAGCAGCCTGACAGAATCCCAAGAGACCCAGTACTTC. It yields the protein CASSLTESQETQYF.

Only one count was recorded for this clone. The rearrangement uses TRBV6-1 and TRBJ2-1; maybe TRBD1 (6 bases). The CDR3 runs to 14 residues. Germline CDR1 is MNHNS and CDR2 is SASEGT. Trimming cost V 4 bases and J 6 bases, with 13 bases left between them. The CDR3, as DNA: TGTGCCAGCAGTGCAGGGGCCGCACCCAATGAGCAGTTCTTC. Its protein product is CASSAGAAPNEQFF.

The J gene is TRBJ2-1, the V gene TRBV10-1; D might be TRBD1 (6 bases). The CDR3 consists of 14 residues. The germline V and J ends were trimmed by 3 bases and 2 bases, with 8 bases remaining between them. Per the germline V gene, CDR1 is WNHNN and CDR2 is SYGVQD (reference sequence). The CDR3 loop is CASSEGQPYNEQFF. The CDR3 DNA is TGCGCCAGCAGTGAAGGACAGCCCTACAATGAGCAGTTCTTC.

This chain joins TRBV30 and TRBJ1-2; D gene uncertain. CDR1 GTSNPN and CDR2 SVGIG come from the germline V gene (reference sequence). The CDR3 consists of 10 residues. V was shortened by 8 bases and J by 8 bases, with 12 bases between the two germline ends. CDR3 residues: CAGSAEGYTF. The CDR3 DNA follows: TGTGCCGGGTCGGCGGAAGGCTACACCTTC.

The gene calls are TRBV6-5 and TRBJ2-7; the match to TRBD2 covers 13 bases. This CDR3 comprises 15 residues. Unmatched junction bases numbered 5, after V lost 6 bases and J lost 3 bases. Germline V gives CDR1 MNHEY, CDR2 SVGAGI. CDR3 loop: CASRKTSGRHYEQYF. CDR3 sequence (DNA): TGTGCCAGCAGGAAGACTAGCGGGAGGCACTACGAGCAGTACTTC.

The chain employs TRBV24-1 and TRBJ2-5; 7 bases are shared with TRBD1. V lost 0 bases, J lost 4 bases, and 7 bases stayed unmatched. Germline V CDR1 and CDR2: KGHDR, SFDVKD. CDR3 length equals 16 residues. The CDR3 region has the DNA TGTGCCACCAGTGATTTGGTCGCAGGGGGACGAGAGACCCAGTACTTC. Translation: CATSDLVAGGRETQYF.

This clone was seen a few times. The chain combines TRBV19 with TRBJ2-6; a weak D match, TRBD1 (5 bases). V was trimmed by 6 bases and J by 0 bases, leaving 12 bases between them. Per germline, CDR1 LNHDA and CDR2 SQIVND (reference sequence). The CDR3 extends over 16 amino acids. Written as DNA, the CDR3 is TGTGCCAGTAGCTGGGGCCAGCGCTCTGGGGCCAACGTCCTGACTTTC. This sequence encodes CASSWGQRSGANVLTF.

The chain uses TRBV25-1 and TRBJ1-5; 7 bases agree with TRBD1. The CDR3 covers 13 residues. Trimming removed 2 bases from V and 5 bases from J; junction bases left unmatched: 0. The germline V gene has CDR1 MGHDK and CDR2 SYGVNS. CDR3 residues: CASSETGDQPQHF. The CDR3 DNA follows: TGTGCCAGCAGTGAAACAGGGGATCAGCCCCAGCATTTT.

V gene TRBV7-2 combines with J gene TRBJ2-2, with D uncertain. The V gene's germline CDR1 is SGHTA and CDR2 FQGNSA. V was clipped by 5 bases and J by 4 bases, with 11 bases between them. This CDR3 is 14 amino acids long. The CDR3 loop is CASSLHGFTGELFF. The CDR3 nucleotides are TGTGCCAGCAGCCTTCACGGTTTCACCGGGGAGCTGTTTTTT.

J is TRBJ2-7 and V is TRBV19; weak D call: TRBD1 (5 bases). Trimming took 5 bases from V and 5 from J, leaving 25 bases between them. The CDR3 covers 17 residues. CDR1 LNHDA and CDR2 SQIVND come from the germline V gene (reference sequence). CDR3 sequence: CASSSRQGYRSPDEQYF. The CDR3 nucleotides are TGTGCCAGTAGTTCGCGGCAGGGCTATCGCTCCCCCGACGAGCAGTACTTC. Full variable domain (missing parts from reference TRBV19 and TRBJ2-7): DGGITQSPKYLFRKEGQNVTLSCEQNLNHDAMYWYRQDPGQGLRLIYYSQIVNDFQKGDIAEGYSVSREKKESFPLTVTSAQKNPTAFYLCASSSRQGYRSPDEQYFGPGTRLTVT.

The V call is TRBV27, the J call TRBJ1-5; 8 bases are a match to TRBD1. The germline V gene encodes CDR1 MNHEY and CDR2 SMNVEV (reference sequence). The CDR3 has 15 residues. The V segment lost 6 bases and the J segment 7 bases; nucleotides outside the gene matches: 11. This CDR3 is CASSPTGEKGQPQHF. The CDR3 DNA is TGTGCCAGCAGCCCGACAGGGGAGAAAGGGCAGCCCCAGCATTTT.

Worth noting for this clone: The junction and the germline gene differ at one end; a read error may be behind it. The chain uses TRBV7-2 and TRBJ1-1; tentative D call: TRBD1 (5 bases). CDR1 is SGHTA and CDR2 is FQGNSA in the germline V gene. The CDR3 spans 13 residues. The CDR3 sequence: CASSLVRGRGDLF. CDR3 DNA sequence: TGTGCCAGCAGCTTAGTACGGGGGAGAGGGGACCTTTTT.

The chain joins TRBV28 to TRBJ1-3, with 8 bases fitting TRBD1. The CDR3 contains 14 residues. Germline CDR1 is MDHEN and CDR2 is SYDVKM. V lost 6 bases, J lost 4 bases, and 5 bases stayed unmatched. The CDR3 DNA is TGTGCCAGCAGCCAAGACAGGGGAGGAAACACCATATATTTT. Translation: CASSQDRGGNTIYF.

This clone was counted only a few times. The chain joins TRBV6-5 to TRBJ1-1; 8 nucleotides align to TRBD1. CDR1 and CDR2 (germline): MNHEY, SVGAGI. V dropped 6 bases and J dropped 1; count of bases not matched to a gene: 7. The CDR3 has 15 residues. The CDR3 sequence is CASSRTGSENTEAFF. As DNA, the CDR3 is TGTGCCAGCAGCCGGACAGGGTCCGAGAACACTGAAGCTTTCTTT.